This note documents a single TCR beta chain sequence. Its antigen is unidentified. Clones were read by immunoSEQ multiplex PCR, and TCRdb kept only the in-frame ones, dropping some. The repertoire includes roughly 2 million clones, around 95% of them detected once, and roughly 0.13% sits in the top ten. The record originates from a study of shared clonotypes between healthy human individuals. About the study: The cohort had two women and a few men, ages 18 to 49.

Study-level findings and limits: Unshared clonotypes carried lower generation probabilities than those common to all four donors.

The V and J ends lost 5 bases and 1 base, in that order; junction bases with no gene match: 2. The CDR3 spans 13 residues. Germline CDR1 and CDR2: GTSNPN and SVGIG (reference sequence). The source material was naive CD4+ T cells sorted from blood. The subset denotes: CD45RA+ positively selected. This clonotype originated in a man aged 18 to 35 in good health. The rearrangement links TRBV30 to TRBJ2-3; TRBD2 matches at 8 bases. CDR3 sequence reads: CAWEAGGTDTQYF. The DNA of the CDR3 is TGTGCCTGGGAAGCGGGGGGCACAGATACGCAGTATTTT. Filled out from reference TRBV30 and TRBJ2-3, the complete variable domain reads SQTIHQWPATLVQPVGSPLSLECTVEGTSNPNLYWYRQAAGRGLQLLFYSVGIGQISSEVPQNLSASRPQDRQFILSSKKLLLSDSGFYLCAWEAGGTDTQYFGPGTRLTVL.